These T cell receptor beta chains were read from a single sample in a study of patients and donors after allogeneic stem cell transplantation. Via MiXCR, TCRdb re-called the RT-PCR reads, giving one row per CDR3 protein. This table has about 400,000 distinct CDR3 sequences, around 16% appearing once. Sequences were obtained from blood, either unsorted or a sorted T cell fraction (not recorded which). The receptors originated from a human donor who was either an allogeneic HSCT recipient or a stem cell or donor lymphocyte infusion donor (not recorded which). It is not recorded whose cells these are; they may come from a transplant donor. The CDR3 runs from the conserved cysteine through the conserved F or W. The order of the fields is clone size, D gene, V gene, J gene, CDR3 protein, CDR3 DNA. D genes are given only for firm matches. Where a row states a size, it is once, few, many or the class of an expanded clone; other rows omit it.

abundance: .; d_gene: TRBD2; v_gene: TRBV7-6; j_gene: TRBJ2-3; CDR3aa: CASSLLAGGPDTQYF; CDR3nt: TGTGCCAGCAGCTTATTAGCGGGGGGCCCAGATACGCAGTATTTT
abundance: many; d_gene: TRBD1; v_gene: TRBV28; j_gene: TRBJ2-7; CDR3aa: CASSSPISTGHHEQYF; CDR3nt: TGTGCCAGCAGTTCCCCCATATCGACAGGGCACCACGAGCAGTACTTC
abundance: .; d_gene: .; v_gene: TRBV28; j_gene: TRBJ1-2; CDR3aa: CASSLRVLYGYTF; CDR3nt: TGTGCCAGCAGTTTAAGGGTCCTCTATGGCTACACCTTC
abundance: .; d_gene: TRBD1; v_gene: TRBV5-1; j_gene: TRBJ2-7; CDR3aa: CATSTGTASYEQYF; CDR3nt: TGCGCCACCAGCACCGGGACAGCCTCCTACGAGCAGTACTTC
abundance: many; d_gene: TRBD1; v_gene: TRBV12-3/TRBV12-4; j_gene: TRBJ1-5; CDR3aa: CASSLVGGGQPQHF; CDR3nt: TGTGCCAGCAGTTTAGTAGGGGGCGGACAGCCCCAGCATTTT
abundance: many; d_gene: .; v_gene: TRBV12-3/TRBV12-4; j_gene: TRBJ1-5; CDR3aa: CASSSASNRSQHF; CDR3nt: TGTGCCAGCAGTTCGGCCAGTAACCGGTCCCAGCATTTT
abundance: .; d_gene: TRBD1; v_gene: TRBV5-1; j_gene: TRBJ1-4; CDR3aa: CASSTRQGSNEKLFF; CDR3nt: TGCGCCAGCAGCACCCGACAGGGATCTAATGAAAAACTGTTTTTT
abundance: .; d_gene: TRBD2; v_gene: TRBV14; j_gene: TRBJ2-3; CDR3aa: CASSRGLAGTDTQYF; CDR3nt: TGTGCCAGCAGCCGAGGACTAGCGGGAACCGATACGCAGTATTTT
abundance: few; d_gene: .; v_gene: TRBV12-3/TRBV12-4; j_gene: TRBJ2-7; CDR3aa: CASSSGQPEQYF; CDR3nt: TGTGCCAGCAGTTCGGGACAACCCGAGCAGTACTTC
abundance: .; d_gene: .; v_gene: TRBV3-1; j_gene: TRBJ2-5; CDR3aa: CASSPRAGIKETQYF; CDR3nt: TGTGCCAGCAGTCCCCGGGCGGGGATAAAAGAGACCCAGTACTTC
abundance: .; d_gene: TRBD1; v_gene: TRBV30; j_gene: TRBJ2-1; CDR3aa: CAWSIRDRGNEQFF; CDR3nt: TGTGCCTGGAGTATCCGGGACAGGGGCAATGAGCAGTTCTTC
abundance: many; d_gene: .; v_gene: TRBV12-3/TRBV12-4; j_gene: TRBJ1-1; CDR3aa: CASSLRGGNTEAFF; CDR3nt: TGTGCCAGCAGTTTACGGGGGGGGAACACTGAAGCTTTCTTT
abundance: .; d_gene: .; v_gene: TRBV29-1; j_gene: TRBJ1-2; CDR3aa: CSVEAAGEDGYTF; CDR3nt: TGCAGCGTTGAAGCGGCAGGGGAGGATGGCTACACCTTC
abundance: few; d_gene: TRBD2; v_gene: TRBV28; j_gene: TRBJ2-3; CDR3aa: CASSLYRGGDSTDTQYF; CDR3nt: TGTGCCAGCAGTTTATATCGGGGGGGGGACAGCACAGATACGCAGTATTTT
abundance: .; d_gene: TRBD1; v_gene: TRBV24-1; j_gene: TRBJ1-5; CDR3aa: CATSSTGGGNQPQHF; CDR3nt: TGTGCCACCAGTTCGACAGGGGGCGGCAATCAGCCCCAGCATTTT
abundance: few; d_gene: .; v_gene: TRBV27; j_gene: TRBJ1-1; CDR3aa: CASSFNAGRPITEAFF; CDR3nt: TGTGCCAGCAGTTTTAACGCGGGACGGCCCATTACTGAAGCTTTCTTT
abundance: few; d_gene: .; v_gene: TRBV27; j_gene: TRBJ2-1; CDR3aa: CASMGGYNEQFF; CDR3nt: TGTGCCAGCATGGGCGGGTACAATGAGCAGTTCTTC
abundance: few; d_gene: TRBD2; v_gene: TRBV20-1; j_gene: TRBJ2-7; CDR3aa: CSAILAGGLFYEQYF; CDR3nt: TGCAGTGCTATACTAGCGGGAGGTCTATTCTACGAGCAGTACTTC
abundance: .; d_gene: TRBD1; v_gene: TRBV30; j_gene: TRBJ1-5; CDR3aa: CAWSVPLQGGNQPQHF; CDR3nt: TGTGCCTGGAGTGTACCCCTCCAGGGGGGGAATCAGCCCCAGCATTTT
abundance: .; d_gene: TRBD1; v_gene: TRBV27; j_gene: TRBJ1-4; CDR3aa: CASRGLGQGGEKLFF; CDR3nt: TGTGCCAGCAGGGGGCTCGGACAGGGAGGAGAAAAACTGTTTTTT
abundance: .; d_gene: .; v_gene: TRBV6-1; j_gene: TRBJ2-3; CDR3aa: CASSGPVRDTQYF; CDR3nt: TGTGCCAGCAGTGGTCCGGTTAGGGATACGCAGTATTTT
abundance: many; d_gene: TRBD1; v_gene: TRBV12-3/TRBV12-4; j_gene: TRBJ2-7; CDR3aa: CASRPRQGAYEQYF; CDR3nt: TGTGCCAGCAGACCTCGACAGGGTGCCTACGAGCAGTACTTC
abundance: .; d_gene: .; v_gene: TRBV20-1; j_gene: TRBJ2-7; CDR3aa: CSAGPTGPSSYEQYF; CDR3nt: TGCAGTGCTGGACCTACAGGGCCGAGCTCCTACGAGCAGTACTTC
abundance: .; d_gene: TRBD2; v_gene: TRBV18; j_gene: TRBJ2-3; CDR3aa: CASSPIAGTNTDTQYF; CDR3nt: TGTGCCAGCTCACCAATAGCGGGGACGAACACAGATACGCAGTATTTT
abundance: many; d_gene: TRBD1; v_gene: TRBV5-5; j_gene: TRBJ1-1; CDR3aa: CASSPLPGQAEAFF; CDR3nt: TGTGCCAGCAGCCCACTCCCGGGACAGGCAGAGGCTTTCTTT
abundance: .; d_gene: .; v_gene: TRBV12-3/TRBV12-4; j_gene: TRBJ1-4; CDR3aa: CASSLLGLGGKLFF; CDR3nt: TGTGCCAGCAGTTTACTCGGATTAGGAGGAAAACTGTTTTTT
abundance: once; d_gene: .; v_gene: TRBV18; j_gene: TRBJ1-1; CDR3aa: CASSPDIMGGSTEAFF; CDR3nt: TGTGCCAGCTCACCAGATATAATGGGGGGGAGCACTGAAGCTTTCTTT
abundance: few; d_gene: .; v_gene: TRBV6-7; j_gene: TRBJ2-3; CDR3aa: CASSGGHFTDTQYF; CDR3nt: TGTGCCAGCAGTGGGGGACACTTCACAGATACGCAGTATTTT
abundance: .; d_gene: .; v_gene: TRBV27; j_gene: TRBJ2-3; CDR3aa: CASSFGSDRSTDTQYF; CDR3nt: TGTGCCAGCAGTTTCGGTTCGGACAGAAGCACAGATACGCAGTATTTT
abundance: many; d_gene: .; v_gene: TRBV27; j_gene: TRBJ1-2; CDR3aa: CASSLAADYGYTF; CDR3nt: TGTGCCAGCAGTTTGGCGGCGGACTATGGCTACACCTTC
abundance: once; d_gene: .; v_gene: TRBV20-1; j_gene: TRBJ2-3; CDR3aa: CSAPGPSDTQYF; CDR3nt: TGCAGTGCTCCGGGCCCCTCGGATACGCAGTATTTT
abundance: .; d_gene: TRBD1; v_gene: TRBV4-1; j_gene: TRBJ1-4; CDR3aa: CASSQGVRGREKLFF; CDR3nt: TGCGCCAGCAGCCAAGGGGTCAGGGGGCGGGAAAAACTGTTTTTT
abundance: few; d_gene: .; v_gene: TRBV12-3/TRBV12-4; j_gene: TRBJ2-6; CDR3aa: CASSLQRSLGANVLTF; CDR3nt: TGTGCCAGCAGCCTTCAACGGAGTCTCGGGGCCAACGTCCTGACTTTC
abundance: few; d_gene: .; v_gene: TRBV20-1; j_gene: TRBJ2-7; CDR3aa: CSARDEYRAGAAYEQYF; CDR3nt: TGCAGTGCTAGAGACGAGTATAGGGCGGGGGCGGCCTACGAGCAGTACTTC
abundance: .; d_gene: .; v_gene: TRBV24-1; j_gene: TRBJ2-5; CDR3aa: CATSDSRTFHTQYF; CDR3nt: TGTGCCACCAGTGATTCCCGGACGTTTCATACCCAGTACTTC
abundance: few; d_gene: TRBD2; v_gene: TRBV6-5; j_gene: TRBJ2-7; CDR3aa: CASSYPGGSYEQYF; CDR3nt: TGTGCCAGCAGTTACCCGGGGGGCTCCTACGAGCAGTACTTC
abundance: few; d_gene: TRBD1; v_gene: TRBV5-1; j_gene: TRBJ2-5; CDR3aa: CASSPRTGKGETQYF; CDR3nt: TGCGCCAGCAGCCCCCGGACAGGGAAGGGGGAGACCCAGTACTTC
abundance: few; d_gene: .; v_gene: TRBV28; j_gene: TRBJ1-1; CDR3aa: CASSLVRDTEAFF; CDR3nt: TGTGCCAGCAGTTTAGTCCGAGACACTGAAGCTTTCTTT
abundance: .; d_gene: .; v_gene: TRBV7-3; j_gene: TRBJ2-2; CDR3aa: CASSLMPRQNTGELFF; CDR3nt: TGTGCCAGCAGCTTAATGCCTCGGCAGAATACCGGGGAGCTGTTTTTT
abundance: few; d_gene: .; v_gene: TRBV7-2; j_gene: TRBJ2-7; CDR3aa: CASSYRWRGSYEQYF; CDR3nt: TGTGCCAGCAGCTACCGGTGGAGGGGCTCCTACGAGCAGTACTTC
abundance: few; d_gene: TRBD1; v_gene: TRBV2; j_gene: TRBJ2-7; CDR3aa: CASSGGDRDEQYF; CDR3nt: TGTGCCAGCAGTGGGGGCGACAGGGACGAGCAGTACTTC
abundance: .; d_gene: TRBD1; v_gene: TRBV7-3; j_gene: TRBJ2-3; CDR3aa: CASSKQGAQDTQYF; CDR3nt: TGTGCCAGCAGCAAACAGGGGGCGCAGGATACGCAGTATTTT
abundance: .; d_gene: TRBD1; v_gene: TRBV12-3/TRBV12-4; j_gene: TRBJ1-2; CDR3aa: CASSFGQGLNGYTF; CDR3nt: TGTGCCAGCAGTTTCGGACAGGGCCTAAATGGCTACACCTTC
abundance: .; d_gene: TRBD1; v_gene: TRBV7-9; j_gene: TRBJ2-3; CDR3aa: CASSRGTGRTDAQYF; CDR3nt: TGTGCCAGCAGCCGAGGGACAGGGAGGACAGATGCGCAGTATTTT
abundance: few; d_gene: .; v_gene: TRBV24-1; j_gene: TRBJ2-2; CDR3aa: CATSPTEMGRGTGELFF; CDR3nt: TGTGCCACCAGTCCCACCGAAATGGGGCGCGGCACCGGGGAGCTGTTTTTT
abundance: few; d_gene: .; v_gene: TRBV30; j_gene: TRBJ1-4; CDR3aa: CAWTVPPPQRPNEKLFF; CDR3nt: TGTGCCTGGACCGTCCCCCCACCACAAAGACCTAATGAAAAACTGTTTTTT
abundance: .; d_gene: TRBD1; v_gene: TRBV4-3; j_gene: TRBJ2-4; CDR3aa: CASSQMPTGENIQYF; CDR3nt: TGCGCCAGCAGCCAGATGCCGACAGGGGAAAACATTCAGTACTTC
abundance: .; d_gene: TRBD2; v_gene: TRBV25-1; j_gene: TRBJ2-1; CDR3aa: CASSRGLAGRNEQFF; CDR3nt: TGTGCCAGCAGTCGAGGGCTAGCGGGAAGAAATGAGCAGTTCTTC
abundance: .; d_gene: .; v_gene: TRBV7-9; j_gene: TRBJ1-1; CDR3aa: CASSSGPYFEAFF; CDR3nt: TGTGCCAGCAGCTCAGGACCCTATTTTGAAGCTTTCTTT
abundance: few; d_gene: .; v_gene: TRBV7-9; j_gene: TRBJ1-4; CDR3aa: CASSPTGLTNEKLFF; CDR3nt: TGTGCCAGCAGCCCTACAGGGTTGACTAATGAAAAACTGTTTTTT
abundance: few; d_gene: TRBD1; v_gene: TRBV12-3/TRBV12-4; j_gene: TRBJ2-3; CDR3aa: CASSRRDSATDTQYF; CDR3nt: TGTGCCAGCAGTCGCAGGGACAGTGCGACAGATACGCAGTATTTT
abundance: few; d_gene: .; v_gene: TRBV9; j_gene: TRBJ2-2; CDR3aa: CASSVDPSTGELFF; CDR3nt: TGTGCCAGCAGCGTAGACCCCAGCACCGGGGAGCTGTTTTTT
abundance: .; d_gene: .; v_gene: TRBV7-3; j_gene: TRBJ2-7; CDR3aa: CASSFTRGANYEQYF; CDR3nt: TGTGCCAGCAGCTTCACTCGCGGGGCCAACTACGAGCAGTACTTC
abundance: .; d_gene: TRBD2; v_gene: TRBV27; j_gene: TRBJ2-7; CDR3aa: CASSSLAGGIKHEQYF; CDR3nt: TGTGCCAGCAGTTCGTTAGCGGGAGGGATAAAACACGAGCAGTACTTC
abundance: .; d_gene: TRBD1; v_gene: TRBV24-1; j_gene: TRBJ2-3; CDR3aa: CATNADRGTDTQYF; CDR3nt: TGTGCCACCAACGCGGACAGGGGCACAGATACGCAGTATTTT
abundance: .; d_gene: TRBD1; v_gene: TRBV5-1; j_gene: TRBJ2-3; CDR3aa: CASRTGAADTQYF; CDR3nt: TGCGCCAGCAGGACAGGGGCGGCAGATACGCAGTATTTT
abundance: few; d_gene: .; v_gene: TRBV15; j_gene: TRBJ2-5; CDR3aa: CATSRDARGGETQYF; CDR3nt: TGTGCCACCAGCAGAGACGCTCGAGGGGGAGAGACCCAGTACTTC
abundance: few; d_gene: .; v_gene: TRBV27; j_gene: TRBJ2-4; CDR3aa: CASSPRARESENIQYF; CDR3nt: TGTGCCAGCAGTCCCCGGGCCCGCGAGAGCGAAAACATTCAGTACTTC
abundance: .; d_gene: .; v_gene: TRBV29-1; j_gene: TRBJ1-1; CDR3aa: CSVEKSGRNTEAFF; CDR3nt: TGCAGCGTTGAAAAGTCAGGGCGGAACACTGAAGCTTTCTTT
abundance: few; d_gene: TRBD1; v_gene: TRBV6-6; j_gene: TRBJ2-7; CDR3aa: CASSRGQGAEQYF; CDR3nt: TGTGCCAGCAGTAGGGGACAGGGGGCCGAGCAGTACTTC